Following are 17 T cell receptor beta chains from one sample sequenced in a study of CDR3 diversity in severe acne. TCRdb called the PCR reads again in MiXCR, with one record for every CDR3 protein. In the table there are tens of thousands of distinct CDR3 sequences, 45% to 55% of which are singletons. The source material was blood. These receptors came from a male donor in good health, without acne.

This clonotype has ten or more counts. CDR3 sequence reads: CASSLTGPYDEKLFF. In nucleotides, the CDR3 is TGCGCCAGCAGCTTGACAGGGCCGTACGATGAAAAACTGTTTTTT. The chain couples TRBV5-1 to TRBJ1-4; tentatively, D is TRBD1 (6 bases). CDR3 length equals 15 residues. CDR1 is SGHRS and CDR2 is YFSETQ in the germline V gene. Trimming removed 1 base at V and 6 bases at J, with 13 bases between.

This clonotype came up many times. The chain employs TRBV6-1 and TRBJ1-4; TRBD1 matches at 8 bases. J lost 5 bases, V lost 7 bases, and 6 bases had no gene match. CDR1 is MNHNS, CDR2 SASEGT, per germline. The CDR3 has 14 amino acids. As DNA, the CDR3 is TGTGCCAGCACCAGGGACAGGTCGAATGAAAAACTGTTTTTT. Protein sequence: CASTRDRSNEKLFF.

V gene TRBV6-1 combines with J gene TRBJ1-5, with D possibly TRBD1 on 6 matching bases. V was shortened by 5 bases and J by 1 base, with 12 bases between the two germline ends. This CDR3 comprises 15 residues. Per the germline V gene, CDR1 is MNHNS and CDR2 is SASEGT. The CDR3: CASSYQGQSNQPQHF. The DNA of the CDR3 is TGTGCCAGCAGTTACCAAGGACAGAGCAATCAGCCCCAGCATTTT.

This clonotype was recorded a few times. The rearrangement links TRBV12-3 or TRBV12-4 to TRBJ2-7, with D possibly being TRBD2 (6 bases). This CDR3 is built from 12 residues. Deletions cut 3 bases from V and 6 bases from J, with 9 bases between. CDR3 amino acids: CASSLAGREQYF. The CDR3 DNA sequence: TGTGCCAGCAGTTTGGCGGGGCGCGAGCAGTACTTC.

This clonotype was seen a single time. The rearrangement uses TRBV14 and TRBJ1-4; no reliable D call. The CDR3 is 15 amino acids. Looked up from germline, CDR1 is SGHDN and CDR2 is FVKESK. Deletions cut 5 bases from V and 5 bases from J, with 15 bases between. Written as DNA, the CDR3 is TGTGCCAGCAGCACCCCGACGGACCCGAATGAAAAACTGTTTTTT. It specifies CASSTPTDPNEKLFF.

This clonotype was seen many times. J is TRBJ1-1 and V is TRBV29-1, with D tentatively TRBD1 (6 bases). CDR1 SQVTM and CDR2 ANQGSEA come from the germline V gene. The V gene lost 6 bases and the J gene lost 1 base, with 9 bases spanning the gap. This CDR3 comprises 12 residues. Here the CDR3 reads CSVEDRNTEAFF. DNA of the CDR3: TGCAGCGTAGAGGACAGGAACACTGAAGCTTTCTTT.

In its sample, this clonotype ranks as medium-sized (0.01 to 0.1%). The germline gene is not matched at one end of the junction; a read error may be the cause. V usage is TRBV6-4 and J usage is TRBJ2-5, with unresolved D. CDR1 is MRHNA and CDR2 is SNTAGT in the germline V gene. The CDR3 spans 11 residues. CDR3 sequence reads: CASSGEEAQYF. As DNA, the CDR3 is TGTGCCAGCAGTGGGGAAGAGGCCCAGTACTTC.

In this sample, this clonotype turned up a few times. The V gene is TRBV6-5, the J gene TRBJ1-1; possible D gene TRBD1, 6 bases. The CDR3 is made up of 12 amino acids. Per germline, CDR1 MNHEY and CDR2 SVGAGI. The V and J ends lost 2 bases and 10 bases respectively, with 11 bases between them. In nucleotides, the CDR3 is TGTGCCAGCAGTTACGCGGGACACAGAGCTTTCTTT. Its translation is CASSYAGHRAFF.

The chain links TRBV5-8 to TRBJ1-5; 11 bases fit TRBD1. This CDR3 is built from 17 residues. The trim removed 4 bases at V and 4 bases at J, leaving 10 bases unmatched. Per germline, CDR1 SGHTS and CDR2 YDEGEE. The DNA of the CDR3 is TGTGCCAGCAGCGCGGACAGGGGGCAGATCAGTAATCAGCCCCAGCATTTT. This gives the protein CASSADRGQISNQPQHF. Full variable domain (rest looked up from reference TRBV5-8 and TRBJ1-5): EAGVTQSPTHLIKTRGQQATLRCSPISGHTSVYWYQQALGLGLQFLLWYDEGEERNRGNFPPRFSGRQFPNYSSELNVNALELEDSALYLCASSADRGQISNQPQHFGDGTRLSIL.

This clonotype has just a few counts. The rearrangement uses TRBV7-8 and TRBJ1-1; 9 nucleotides line up with TRBD1. V lost 7 bases, J lost 3 bases, and 6 bases stayed unmatched. Germline V lookup: CDR1 SGHVS, CDR2 FQNEAQ. The CDR3 is made up of 14 amino acids. For the CDR3, the DNA is TGTGCCAGCACCTGGACAGGGGTCGACACTGAAGCTTTCTTT. Translating it yields CASTWTGVDTEAFF.

Many counts were recorded for this clonotype. The rearrangement links TRBV7-8 to TRBJ1-5, with 8 nucleotides matching TRBD1. This CDR3 has 15 amino acids. Trimming cost V 1 base and J 5 bases; bases outside gene matches: 4. Looked up from germline, CDR1 is SGHVS and CDR2 is FQNEAQ. CDR3 sequence: CASSLGAGGYQPQHF. CDR3 nucleotides: TGTGCCAGCAGCTTAGGGGCAGGGGGCTATCAGCCCCAGCATTTT.

V usage is TRBV11-2 and J usage is TRBJ2-1; 12 bases are shared with TRBD2. V gave up 3 bases and J gave up 8 bases; unmatched junction bases: 8. The length of the CDR3 is 16 residues. The germline V gene encodes CDR1 SGHAT and CDR2 FQNNGV. The CDR3 bases are TGTGCCAGCAGCTTGCCCGGGACTAGCGGGCGGGATGAGCAGTTCTTC. As protein: CASSLPGTSGRDEQFF.

The J gene is TRBJ2-1, the V gene TRBV7-8; the D gene is possibly TRBD2 (6 bases). CDR1 SGHVS and CDR2 FQNEAQ come from the germline V gene. The CDR3 is 14 amino acids. Trimming removed 1 base from V and 5 bases from J, with 9 bases in between. CDR3 sequence: CASSLVGGDNEQFF. The CDR3 region has the DNA TGTGCCAGCAGCTTAGTGGGGGGAGACAATGAGCAGTTCTTC.

This clonotype was recorded at least ten times. J is TRBJ2-7 and V is TRBV29-1; 9 nucleotides align to TRBD1. The CDR3 sequence is 12 residues long. J was trimmed by 0 bases and V by 7 bases; bases with no gene match: 1. The germline V gene has CDR1 SQVTM and CDR2 ANQGSEA. CDR3: CSAGQGSYEQYF. The DNA of the CDR3 is TGCAGCGCGGGACAGGGCTCCTACGAGCAGTACTTC.

The chain joins TRBV7-2 to TRBJ2-7; 16 positions match TRBD2. The V segment lost 2 bases and the J segment 5 bases; nucleotides outside the gene matches: 9. Germline V gene lookup returns CDR1 SGHTA and CDR2 FQGNSA. The CDR3 runs to 18 residues. The chain's CDR3 is CASSLSTGLAGGLDEQYF. The CDR3 region has the DNA TGTGCCAGCAGCTTATCAACGGGACTAGCGGGAGGGTTAGACGAGCAGTACTTC. Looking up the rest from reference TRBV7-2 and TRBJ2-7 gives the full variable domain: GAGVSQSPSNKVTEKGKDVELRCDPISGHTALYWYRQSLGQGLEFLIYFQGNSAPDKSGLPSDRFSAERTGGSVSTLTIQRTQQEDSAVYLCASSLSTGLAGGLDEQYFGPGTRLTVT.

On this clonotype itself: One junction end does not reproduce the germline sequence, and a read error may be involved. The chain recombines TRBV12-3 or TRBV12-4 with TRBJ2-4; 9 nucleotides agree with TRBD1. CDR3 length: 16 amino acids. CDR3 DNA: TGTGCTAGCAGTTTTGACAGGGGGGTTCCCAAAAACATTCAGCACTTC. Protein: CASSFDRGVPKNIQHF.

This clonotype has at least ten counts. This chain uses TRBV27 with TRBJ2-7; D perhaps matches TRBD2 (6 bases). The CDR3 covers 15 residues. The V gene's germline CDR1 is MNHEY and CDR2 SMNVEV (reference sequence). Between the trimmed V and J ends, which lost 3 bases and 6 bases, there was a span of 18 bases. CDR3 sequence (DNA): TGTGCCAGCAGTTTGTCCGGGGGTGGGGGTCTCGAGCAGTACTTC. This codes for CASSLSGGGGLEQYF.